Listed below are T cell receptor beta chains from one sample, sequenced in a study of radiotherapy plus CTLA-4 blockade in lung cancer. Profiled with immunoSEQ multiplex PCR; TCRdb holds only in-frame clones, not every one. The sample has 9,500 to 15,000 clones; about 80% are singletons. This specimen consisted of peripheral blood, obtained from a patient treated with radiotherapy plus ipilimumab. The receptors were gathered from a human donor with non-small cell lung cancer that progressed on radiotherapy plus ipilimumab. The CDR3 runs from the conserved cysteine through the conserved F or W. Fields, in order: D gene, J gene, V gene, clone size, CDR3 protein, CDR3 DNA. The D gene is left open where the match is weak. Clone size is given for some rows only: seen once, a few or many times, or a class if the clone is expanded.

D: -
J: TRBJ1-4
V: TRBV6-6
size: -
CDR3: CASSYLGRGEKLFF
DNA: TGTGCCAGCAGTTACTTGGGAAGAGGGGAAAAACTGTTTTTT

D: -
J: TRBJ2-3
V: TRBV27
size: medium-sized
CDR3: CASAAGLYTDTQYF
DNA: TGTGCCAGCGCCGCGGGACTTTACACAGATACGCAGTATTTT

D: -
J: TRBJ2-1
V: TRBV18
size: -
CDR3: CASSPRRDTSYNEQFF
DNA: TGTGCCAGCTCACCTCGAAGGGACACCTCCTACAATGAGCAGTTCTTC

D: TRBD1
J: TRBJ1-5
V: TRBV6-5
size: -
CDR3: CASSSGTGGRQPQHF
DNA: TGTGCCAGCAGCTCCGGGACAGGGGGGAGACAGCCCCAGCATTTT

D: TRBD2
J: TRBJ2-5
V: TRBV5-4
size: -
CDR3: CASSSRASGGSQETQYF
DNA: TGTGCCAGCAGCTCCCGAGCTAGCGGGGGAAGCCAAGAGACCCAGTACTTC

D: TRBD1
J: TRBJ2-5
V: TRBV6-5
size: -
CDR3: CASRWDRGTQETQYF
DNA: TGTGCCAGCAGATGGGACAGGGGGACCCAAGAGACCCAGTACTTC

D: -
J: TRBJ1-5
V: TRBV2
size: -
CDR3: CASSEVGAGAGNNQPQHF
DNA: TGTGCCAGCAGTGAAGTAGGTGCAGGGGCTGGGAACAATCAGCCCCAGCATTTT

D: -
J: TRBJ2-2
V: TRBV7-3
size: -
CDR3: CASAQGLNTGELFF
DNA: TGTGCCAGTGCACAGGGCCTGAACACCGGGGAGCTGTTTTTT

D: -
J: TRBJ2-7
V: TRBV5-1
size: once
CDR3: CASSSGASYEQYF
DNA: TGCGCCAGCAGCTCCGGGGCCTCCTACGAGCAGTACTTC

D: -
J: TRBJ1-2
V: TRBV6-5
size: -
CDR3: CASSVLGQRGGYTF
DNA: TGTGCCAGCAGTGTGCTAGGACAGAGGGGTGGCTACACCTTC

D: TRBD1
J: TRBJ1-2
V: TRBV6-6
size: -
CDR3: CASSYAQGAGYTF
DNA: TGTGCCAGCAGTTACGCACAGGGGGCGGGCTACACCTTC

D: -
J: TRBJ2-2
V: TRBV19
size: -
CDR3: CASSIGRGSRTGELFF
DNA: TGTGCCAGTAGTATCGGCCGGGGGTCGAGAACCGGGGAGCTGTTTTTT

D: TRBD1
J: TRBJ1-1
V: TRBV19
size: once
CDR3: CASRDSPMNTEAFF
DNA: TGTGCCAGCCGGGACAGCCCCATGAACACTGAAGCTTTCTTT

D: -
J: TRBJ1-1
V: TRBV5-1
size: -
CDR3: CASSLEGDLNTEAFF
DNA: TGCGCCAGCAGCTTGGAAGGGGACTTGAACACTGAAGCTTTCTTT

D: TRBD1
J: TRBJ2-3
V: TRBV5-1
size: -
CDR3: CASSLDTGGEDTQYF
DNA: TGCGCCAGCAGCTTGGATACAGGGGGAGAAGATACGCAGTATTTT

D: -
J: TRBJ2-1
V: TRBV6-1
size: -
CDR3: CASRGRLYNEQFF
DNA: TGTGCCAGCAGGGGACGGCTTTACAATGAGCAGTTCTTC

D: -
J: TRBJ1-5
V: TRBV4-1
size: -
CDR3: CASSQESGNQPQHF
DNA: TGCGCCAGCAGCCAAGAGAGTGGCAATCAGCCCCAGCATTTT

D: -
J: TRBJ2-3
V: TRBV6-1
size: -
CDR3: CASSERAPTDTQYF
DNA: TGTGCCAGCAGTGAAAGGGCTCCCACAGATACGCAGTATTTT

D: -
J: TRBJ2-1
V: TRBV6-1
size: -
CDR3: CASSVINEQFF
DNA: TGTGCCAGCAGTGTGATCAATGAGCAGTTCTTC

D: -
J: TRBJ1-5
V: TRBV5-5
size: -
CDR3: CASSLVYGQPQHF
DNA: TGTGCCAGCAGCTTGGTGTATGGCCAGCCCCAGCATTTT

D: TRBD1
J: TRBJ2-7
V: TRBV5-1
size: -
CDR3: CASSQTGQENEQYF
DNA: TGCGCCAGCAGCCAGACAGGACAGGAAAACGAGCAGTACTTC

D: -
J: TRBJ1-5
V: TRBV7-2
size: -
CDR3: CASRPGLNQPQHF
DNA: TGTGCCAGCAGACCAGGATTAAATCAGCCCCAGCATTTT

D: -
J: TRBJ1-1
V: TRBV6-1
size: -
CDR3: CASSEWTLGNTEAFF
DNA: TGTGCCAGCAGTGAATGGACCCTAGGGAACACTGAAGCTTTCTTT

D: -
J: TRBJ1-4
V: TRBV19
size: -
CDR3: CASSRRAISTNEKLFF
DNA: TGTGCCAGTAGTAGGAGGGCGATCTCAACTAATGAAAAACTGTTTTTT

D: -
J: TRBJ2-3
V: TRBV7-2
size: -
CDR3: CASSTDRSTDTQYF
DNA: TGTGCCAGCAGCACCGATCGGAGCACAGATACGCAGTATTTT

D: -
J: TRBJ2-1
V: TRBV14
size: once
CDR3: CASSRVGGSYNEQFF
DNA: TGTGCCAGCAGCCGGGTTGGGGGGTCCTACAATGAGCAGTTCTTC

D: -
J: TRBJ2-5
V: TRBV7-3
size: -
CDR3: CASSLGPPGPQETQYF
DNA: TGTGCCAGCAGCTTAGGTCCCCCGGGCCCTCAAGAGACCCAGTACTTC

D: TRBD1
J: TRBJ2-7
V: TRBV25-1
size: -
CDR3: CASSGRDRDYEQYF
DNA: TGTGCCAGCAGTGGCCGGGACAGGGACTACGAGCAGTACTTC

D: TRBD1
J: TRBJ1-2
V: TRBV7-9
size: -
CDR3: CASSPGAFGTDRGGYTF
DNA: TGTGCCAGCAGCCCAGGGGCGTTTGGTACCGACAGGGGGGGCTACACCTTC

D: -
J: TRBJ2-1
V: TRBV18
size: few
CDR3: CASSLGPVNEQFF
DNA: TGTGCCAGCTCACTGGGACCGGTCAATGAGCAGTTCTTC

D: -
J: TRBJ1-1
V: TRBV11-2
size: -
CDR3: CASSRRDGNTEAFF
DNA: TGTGCCAGCAGCCGCCGGGACGGGAACACTGAAGCTTTCTTT

D: -
J: TRBJ1-1
V: TRBV19
size: -
CDR3: CASSSGRLHLGGTGTEAFF
DNA: TGTGCCAGTAGCTCAGGCCGACTCCATTTAGGGGGGACTGGCACTGAAGCTTTCTTT

D: -
J: TRBJ1-5
V: TRBV19
size: -
CDR3: CASSSQNNQPQHF
DNA: TGTGCCAGTAGTAGTCAGAACAATCAGCCCCAGCATTTT

D: -
J: TRBJ2-2
V: TRBV19
size: -
CDR3: CASSAGGTGELFF
DNA: TGTGCCAGTAGTGCCGGAGGTACCGGGGAGCTGTTTTTT

D: -
J: TRBJ1-1
V: TRBV25-1
size: -
CDR3: CASSRGPNTEAFF
DNA: TGTGCCAGCAGTAGGGGACCGAACACTGAAGCTTTCTTT

D: -
J: TRBJ2-2
V: TRBV7-2
size: few
CDR3: CASSSYSTGELFF
DNA: TGTGCCAGCAGCTCCTACTCCACCGGGGAGCTGTTTTTT

D: -
J: TRBJ2-7
V: TRBV10-3
size: -
CDR3: CAISRDQREQYF
DNA: TGTGCCATCAGCAGGGACCAGAGAGAGCAGTACTTC

D: -
J: TRBJ2-2
V: TRBV6-5
size: -
CDR3: CASSSGVGGELFF
DNA: TGTGCCAGCAGCTCCGGAGTAGGAGGGGAGCTGTTTTTT

D: TRBD1
J: TRBJ2-5
V: TRBV2
size: -
CDR3: CASRRDSFFNPQETQYF
DNA: TGTGCCAGCAGGAGGGACAGCTTTTTCAACCCCCAAGAGACCCAGTACTTC

D: TRBD1
J: TRBJ1-5
V: TRBV6-5
size: -
CDR3: CASTSRDREGQPQHF
DNA: TGTGCCAGCACGTCCCGGGACAGGGAGGGACAGCCCCAGCATTTT

D: TRBD2
J: TRBJ2-7
V: TRBV13
size: -
CDR3: CASSQGRGDTYEQYF
DNA: TGTGCCAGCAGCCAGGGGCGGGGGGATACCTACGAGCAGTACTTC

D: -
J: TRBJ2-1
V: TRBV7-2
size: -
CDR3: CASSLEVNSYNEQFF
DNA: TGTGCCAGCAGCTTAGAGGTTAATTCCTACAATGAGCAGTTCTTC

D: -
J: TRBJ2-2
V: TRBV7-8
size: once
CDR3: CASSKSWSNTGELFF
DNA: TGTGCCAGCAGTAAGTCTTGGTCGAACACCGGGGAGCTGTTTTTT

D: TRBD1
J: TRBJ2-7
V: TRBV10-3
size: -
CDR3: CAISETRDRGGGEYF
DNA: TGTGCCATCAGTGAGACCCGGGACAGGGGCGGTGGGGAGTACTTC

D: -
J: TRBJ1-5
V: TRBV18
size: -
CDR3: CASSAEHSNQPQHF
DNA: TGTGCCAGCTCAGCCGAGCATAGCAATCAGCCCCAGCATTTT

D: TRBD2
J: TRBJ2-3
V: TRBV27
size: -
CDR3: CASSSTDGGDTQYF
DNA: TGTGCCAGCAGTTCCACGGACGGGGGGGATACGCAGTATTTT

D: -
J: TRBJ2-1
V: TRBV13
size: -
CDR3: CASSPNLASSYNEQFF
DNA: TGTGCCAGCAGCCCAAACCTAGCAAGCTCCTACAATGAGCAGTTCTTC

D: -
J: TRBJ2-3
V: TRBV18
size: -
CDR3: CASSPRTDTQYF
DNA: TGTGCCAGCTCACCGCGCACAGATACGCAGTATTTT

D: TRBD1
J: TRBJ1-2
V: TRBV19
size: -
CDR3: CASSIAGTGGYTF
DNA: TGTGCCAGTAGTATTGCAGGGACAGGAGGCTACACCTTC

D: -
J: TRBJ1-2
V: TRBV9
size: -
CDR3: CASSGGLTEITYGYTF
DNA: TGTGCCAGCAGCGGGGGCCTGACAGAGATCACCTATGGCTACACCTTC